This entry lists 30 T cell receptor delta chains sequenced from one sample in a study of Vδ1+ human thymocytes. Overall study results and limits: Thymic TRG and TRD repertoires appeared highly polyclonal.

No antigen has been assigned to these receptors. The template was reverse-transcribed extracted RNA. The CDR3 regions were amplified by multiplex PCR from V-gene primers to a constant-region primer. TCRdb reanalysed the multiplex PCR reads via CATT. The sample has about 58,000 delta-chain clones, more than 12% seen once. Sequencing was carried out using Vdelta1+ gamma-delta thymocytes from the thymus. This sample's subset: FACS-sorted CD3+ TCRalphabeta- TCRVdelta1+ TCRVdelta2- thymocytes. The receptors here all came from a girl under three years old who had congenital heart surgery.

A few counts support this clone. The J gene is TRDJ1, the V gene TRDV1; D is unresolved. This CDR3 has 16 amino acids. CDR1 is TSWWSYY and CDR2 is QGS in the germline V gene. Trimming left V 0 bases short and J 0 bases short, with 11 bases between. The CDR3 nucleotides are TGTGCTCTTGGGGAACTATATCGCGACTACACCGATAAACTCATCTTT. Translating it yields CALGELYRDYTDKLIF.

The rearrangement uses TRDV1 and TRDJ1; 9 positions agree with TRDD3. V lost 0 bases, J lost 0 bases, and 26 bases stayed unmatched. The CDR3 extends over 24 amino acids. Germline V gene sequence: CDR1 TSWWSYY, CDR2 QGS. CDR3 bases: TGTGCTCTTGGGGAACTTAACCCCCACCCTACTGGGGATACGAAGTGGAGGTACACCGATAAACTCATCTTT. Translating it yields CALGELNPHPTGDTKWRYTDKLIF.

This clone has just a few counts. V usage is TRDV1 and J usage is TRDJ1; D might be TRDD2 (6 bases). Trimming left V 0 bases short and J 7 bases short, with 18 bases between. Germline V CDR1 and CDR2: TSWWSYY, QGS. The length of the CDR3 is 16 residues. In DNA form, the CDR3 reads TGTGCTCTTGGGGAACTAGCCCTATCCTACTGGACTAAACTCATCTTT. Amino acids: CALGELALSYWTKLIF.

This clone appeared a few times. A junction boundary mismatches the germline segment, possibly from a read error. The chain carries TRDV1 and TRDJ1, with D maybe TRDD3 (5 bases). This CDR3 contains 18 residues. Per the germline V gene, CDR1 is TSWWSYY and CDR2 is QGS. Here the CDR3 reads CALGKLKPEGVLTDKLIF. CDR3 DNA: TGTGCTCTTGGGAAACTAAAACCCGAGGGGGTACTCACCGATAAACTCATCTTT.

This clone occurred a few times. This chain links TRDV1 with TRDJ1; 13 nucleotides line up with TRDD3. Trimming took 2 bases from V and 3 from J; bases not matched to a gene: 12. The germline V gene encodes CDR1 TSWWSYY and CDR2 QGS. This CDR3 is 19 amino acids long. Written as DNA, the CDR3 is TGTGCTCTTGGGGAAAGGAGGTTACTGGGGGATACGTCTTCCGATAAACTCATCTTT. Its translation is CALGERRLLGDTSSDKLIF.

This clone was found a few times. V is TRDV1 and J is TRDJ1; 7 bases are shared with TRDD3. Germline CDR1 is TSWWSYY and CDR2 is QGS. The CDR3 runs 20 residues. With 3 bases clipped from V and 0 bases from J, the junction kept 19 bases outside the gene matches. The CDR3 is CALGDYLLGSTGAYTDKLIF. The CDR3, as DNA: TGTGCTCTTGGGGACTACCTCCTAGGGTCTACTGGGGCGTACACCGATAAACTCATCTTT.

The chain combines TRDV1 with TRDJ1; D not resolved. The CDR3 covers 20 residues. Germline V gene lookup returns CDR1 TSWWSYY and CDR2 QGS. With 2 bases removed from V and 0 bases from J, the gap between germline ends came to 25 bases. As DNA, the CDR3 is TGTGCTCTTGGGGAAATGACAACTATCCCCGACCGACAGTACACCGATAAACTCATCTTT. It encodes CALGEMTTIPDRQYTDKLIF.

This clone was detected only a few times. The chain links TRDV1 to TRDJ1, with D uncertain. CDR3 length: 20 residues. V lost 5 bases to trimming and J lost 0 bases, with 28 bases between them. Germline V gene data show CDR1 as TSWWSYY and CDR2 as QGS. The CDR3 is CALGTDESGGVKRYTDKLIF. As DNA, the CDR3 is TGTGCTCTTGGGACAGACGAATCTGGAGGGGTGAAACGGTACACCGATAAACTCATCTTT.

This clone was seen only a few times. The chain links TRDV1 to TRDJ1, with TRDD3 matching over 13 bases. The V and J ends lost 3 bases and 0 bases, in that order; junction bases with no gene match: 43. The CDR3 is 30 amino acids. Germline V gives CDR1 TSWWSYY, CDR2 QGS. The CDR3 loop is CALGDLWGNLPLTDWGIRQDLHLYTDKLIF. The CDR3 bases are TGTGCTCTTGGGGACTTGTGGGGCAACCTTCCCTTGACAGACTGGGGGATACGCCAAGACTTACATCTCTACACCGATAAACTCATCTTT.

There are a few counts of this clone. V is TRDV1 and J is TRDJ1; 12 bases match TRDD3. Germline V gives CDR1 TSWWSYY, CDR2 QGS. CDR3 size: 23 residues. V lost 2 bases to trimming and J lost 2 bases; unmatched junction nucleotides: 24. The CDR3 DNA is TGTGCTCTTGGGGAAAAGGATGACCTTCCTACGGTTACTGGGGGATACAGGACCGATAAACTCATCTTT. This translates into CALGEKDDLPTVTGGYRTDKLIF.

In this sample, this clone turned up a few times. The gene calls are TRDV1 and TRDJ1, with TRDD3 matching over 10 bases. CDR1 is TSWWSYY and CDR2 is QGS in the germline V gene. The ends lost 3 bases at V and 1 base at J; junction bases unmatched: 17. The length of the CDR3 is 20 residues. The CDR3 is CALGDPSCGGYAGGTDKLIF. DNA for the CDR3: TGTGCTCTTGGGGACCCCTCCTGCGGGGGATACGCTGGGGGCACCGATAAACTCATCTTT.

The V gene is TRDV1, the J gene TRDJ1, with 11 positions matching TRDD3. V lost 2 bases to trimming and J lost 0 bases; unmatched junction nucleotides: 8. The CDR3 is 18 residues long. Germline CDR1 TSWWSYY, CDR2 QGS. The CDR3 loop is CALGEVLGDSPYTDKLIF. In nucleotides, the CDR3 is TGTGCTCTTGGGGAAGTACTGGGGGATAGCCCGTACACCGATAAACTCATCTTT.

Notes on this clone: The junction differs from germline at one of its ends, possibly a read error. The genes are TRDV1 and TRDJ1, with TRDD3 identical over 9 bases. The CDR3 sequence is 21 residues long. Germline CDR1 TSWWSYY, CDR2 QGS. CDR3 residues: CALGELTPLLGDHMYADKPIF. CDR3 DNA: TGTGCTCTTGGGGAACTAACTCCCCTACTGGGGGACCATATGTACGCCGATAAACCCATCTTT.

This clone was recorded at least ten times. This rearrangement joins TRDV2 to TRDJ1; 10 bases match TRDD3. Germline V gene data show CDR1 as GEAIGNYY and CDR2 as EKD. The CDR3 contains 17 residues. V gave up 1 base and J gave up 4 bases; unmatched junction bases: 11. Here the CDR3 DNA reads TGTGCCTGTGACACGTGGAGAGTGGGGGATACAAACGATAAACTCATCTTT. It translates to CACDTWRVGDTNDKLIF.

This clone was detected only a few times. V is TRDV1 and J is TRDJ1, with 7 bases lining up with TRDD3. In germline, CDR1 is TSWWSYY, CDR2 QGS. Germline trimming cut 2 bases from V and 1 base from J; bases unmatched to any gene: 10. This CDR3 region has 17 residues. CDR3 sequence: CALGESLRAGGTDKLIF. The DNA of the CDR3 is TGTGCTCTTGGGGAAAGCTTGAGGGCTGGGGGCACCGATAAACTCATCTTT.

This chain links TRDV1 with TRDJ1; TRDD2 might be the D (5 bases). CDR1 is TSWWSYY and CDR2 is QGS in the germline V gene. CDR3 length equals 21 residues. The V end lost 1 base, the J end lost 7 bases, and 34 bases lay between the germline ends. The CDR3 coding sequence is TGTGCTCTTGGGGAACGGCGAGAATCCCGCCTCACGCCTTCGAAGGCCGGTAAACTCATCTTT. Translation: CALGERRESRLTPSKAGKLIF.

Only a few counts were recorded for this clone. V is TRDV1 and J is TRDJ1; D gene unclear. This CDR3 is 14 amino acids long. Germline CDR1 TSWWSYY, CDR2 QGS. V lost 5 bases and J lost 0, with 10 bases in between. The CDR3 nucleotides read TGTGCTCTTGGGAAAGGAGTTAACACCGATAAACTCATCTTT. Its translation is CALGKGVNTDKLIF.

This clone has just a few counts. The genes are TRDV1 and TRDJ1, with 13 bases matching TRDD3. With V trimmed by 0 bases and J by 9 bases, 22 bases remained unmatched. Germline values: CDR1 TSWWSYY, CDR2 QGS. The CDR3 covers 21 residues. In nucleotides, the CDR3 is TGTGCTCTTGGGGAACTAGAGAACTCCTACCAACACCGTACTGGGGGATACGAACTCATCTTT. Translating it yields CALGELENSYQHRTGGYELIF.

In the case of this clone: Mismatch with germline at one junction end may stem from a read error. The V gene is TRDV1, the J gene TRDJ1; maybe TRDD2 (7 bases). Germline V gives CDR1 TSWWSYY, CDR2 QGS. The CDR3 extends over 21 amino acids. The CDR3 sequence is CALGELIPTGEKLGYTDKLIF. In DNA, the CDR3 is TGTGCTCTTGGGGAACTTATTCCTACGGGGGAAAAACTTGGTTACACTGATAAACTCATCTTT.

This sequence joins TRDV1 and TRDJ1; D not certain. The V end lost 0 bases, the J end lost 8 bases, and 19 bases lay between the germline ends. The germline CDR1 and CDR2 sequences are TSWWSYY and QGS. CDR3 length: 16 amino acids. The CDR3 region is CALGELPPRGTIKLIF. In DNA form, the CDR3 reads TGTGCTCTTGGGGAACTTCCCCCCCGTGGTACCATAAAACTCATCTTT.

This sequence joins TRDV1 and TRDJ1; D call uncertain. Germline CDR1 is TSWWSYY and CDR2 is QGS. Trimming removed 0 bases at V and 1 base at J, with 15 bases between. The CDR3 covers 17 residues. CDR3 DNA: TGTGCTCTTGGGGAACTAACCCCCCAGAACCTCACCGATAAACTCATCTTT. Translated: CALGELTPQNLTDKLIF.

This clone has just a few counts. The chain couples TRDV1 to TRDJ1; 9 bases fit TRDD3. Germline values: CDR1 TSWWSYY, CDR2 QGS. This CDR3 region has 18 residues. The V segment lost 3 bases and the J segment 0 bases; nucleotides outside the gene matches: 11. This CDR3 is CALGDSSIYWGNTDKLIF. The CDR3 coding sequence is TGTGCTCTTGGGGATTCTTCCATCTACTGGGGGAACACCGATAAACTCATCTTT.

The chain employs TRDV2 and TRDJ3; TRDD2 or TRDD3 may be the D gene (5 bases each). The germline V and J ends were trimmed by 9 bases and 2 bases, with 22 bases remaining between them. The CDR3 is 18 residues long. CDR1 is GEAIGNYY and CDR2 is EKD in the germline V gene. The CDR3 loop is CAPTVWGPSPWDTRQMFF. The CDR3 region has the DNA TGTGCCCCTACTGTGTGGGGCCCTAGCCCCTGGGACACCCGACAGATGTTTTTC.

On this clone: One end of the junction varies from germline; a read error may be responsible. The rearrangement uses TRDV1 and TRDJ1, with 12 nucleotides matching TRDD3. Germline CDR1 and CDR2: TSWWSYY and QGS. CDR3 size: 24 residues. CDR3 coding DNA: TGTGCTGTTGGGGTCCGGCCTTCCTATGGGAGTCTACTGGGGGATACCCCGTACACCGATAAACTCATCTTT. This gives the protein CAVGVRPSYGSLLGDTPYTDKLIF.

This clone was observed a handful of times. The rearrangement joins TRDV1 to TRDJ1, with TRDD3 identical over 8 bases. With 4 bases clipped from V and 0 bases from J, the junction kept 37 bases outside the gene matches. The CDR3 sequence is 26 residues long. CDR1 TSWWSYY and CDR2 QGS come from the germline V gene. The CDR3 DNA is TGTGCTCTTGGGGTCTGTGAGGGTGTTCCTTCGTACTGGGGGGATAGTCCCTTCTCGTACACCGATAAACTCATCTTT. Translation: CALGVCEGVPSYWGDSPFSYTDKLIF.

This chain joins TRDV1 and TRDJ1; TRDD3 matches 11 bases. Looked up from germline, CDR1 is TSWWSYY and CDR2 is QGS. The CDR3 extends over 24 amino acids. J was trimmed by 0 bases and V by 0 bases; bases with no gene match: 24. As DNA, the CDR3 is TGTGCTCTTGGGGAACTATTTCCCTACGTCGACTCTGGGGGATACACGGTGTACACCGATAAACTCATCTTT. Residues: CALGELFPYVDSGGYTVYTDKLIF.

This clone was found a few times. The V call is TRDV1, the J call TRDJ1, with 7 bases matching TRDD3. This CDR3 is 11 amino acids long. The germline V gene encodes CDR1 TSWWSYY and CDR2 QGS. With 7 bases clipped from V and 5 bases from J, the junction kept 1 base outside the gene matches. The CDR3 protein is CALELGDKLIF. The CDR3 coding sequence is TGTGCTCTTGAACTGGGGGATAAACTCATCTTT.

The rearrangement joins TRDV2 to TRDJ1, with D possibly TRDD3 on 5 matching bases. Per the germline V gene, CDR1 is GEAIGNYY and CDR2 is EKD. This CDR3 spans 19 amino acids. With 0 bases removed from V and 3 bases from J, the gap between germline ends came to 25 bases. The CDR3 loop is CACDTPPRPCTGVADKLIF. In DNA, the CDR3 is TGTGCCTGTGACACCCCTCCGAGACCCTGTACTGGAGTGGCCGATAAACTCATCTTT.

This rearrangement joins TRDV1 to TRDJ1; 7 bases fit TRDD3. This CDR3 comprises 18 residues. The germline CDR1 and CDR2 sequences are TSWWSYY and QGS. V shed 7 bases, J shed 0 bases, and the junction held 17 bases outside the gene matches. The CDR3 is CALVTPTLGALYTDKLIF. The CDR3 nucleotides read TGTGCTCTTGTAACGCCTACGCTGGGGGCTTTGTACACCGATAAACTCATCTTT.

This clone was detected only a few times. The chain has TRDV1 and TRDJ1; D remains ambiguous. Per germline, CDR1 TSWWSYY and CDR2 QGS. V was cut by 1 base and J by 4 bases, with 13 bases left in between. The CDR3 consists of 15 residues. This CDR3 is CALGEPGPTGDKLIF. CDR3 DNA: TGTGCTCTTGGGGAACCGGGCCCCACCGGCGATAAACTCATCTTT.